This is a list of T cell receptor beta chains from one sample in a study of shared clonotypes between healthy human individuals. The table came from immunoSEQ multiplex PCR; TCRdb's copy has only in-frame clones and leaves some out. The sample consists of about 1 million clones, under 80% of them appearing once. Source material: memory CD4+ T cells sorted from blood. The source of these receptors is a man aged 18 to 30 in good health. The CDR3 runs from the conserved cysteine through the conserved F or W. Each record gives: clone size, V gene, D gene, CDR3 length, J gene, CDR3 DNA, CDR3 protein. D genes are given only for firm matches. Not all rows give a size; the values are once, few, many and, for expanded clones, a class.

size: -
V: TRBV2
D: TRBD2
length: 16
J: TRBJ2-3
DNA: TGTGCCAGCAGTGAACTGCTAGCGGGGGGTACAGATACGCAGTATTTT
CDR3: CASSELLAGGTDTQYF

size: once
V: TRBV7-6
D: -
length: 14
J: TRBJ2-5
DNA: TGTGCCAGCAGCTTACAGGAAGGAAGGGAGACCCAGTACTTC
CDR3: CASSLQEGRETQYF

size: -
V: TRBV27
D: -
length: 16
J: TRBJ1-4
DNA: TGTGCCAGCAGTTCCTCGGTAGGGCATAGGGATGAAAAACTGTTTTTT
CDR3: CASSSSVGHRDEKLFF

size: many
V: TRBV4-1
D: -
length: 16
J: TRBJ2-2
DNA: TGCGCCAGCACCCCGGAGGGGACTTTGAACACCGGGGAGCTGTTTTTT
CDR3: CASTPEGTLNTGELFF

size: -
V: TRBV2
D: -
length: 16
J: TRBJ2-7
DNA: TGTGCCAGCACCCCCGGAGGAAGGGGGAGCTCCTACGAGCAGTACTTC
CDR3: CASTPGGRGSSYEQYF

size: -
V: TRBV7-9
D: -
length: 16
J: TRBJ2-1
DNA: TGTGCCAGCAGCCAGCGTTCAACGAGCTCCTACAATGAGCAGTTCTTC
CDR3: CASSQRSTSSYNEQFF

size: -
V: TRBV19
D: TRBD2
length: 15
J: TRBJ2-1
DNA: TGTGCCAGTAGTACAAGCGGGAAGACAAGCAATGAGCAGTTCTTC
CDR3: CASSTSGKTSNEQFF

size: few
V: TRBV2
D: TRBD1
length: 15
J: TRBJ1-5
DNA: TGTGCCAGCAGGGACGGGACAGGGGGATTCCAGCCCCAGCATTTT
CDR3: CASRDGTGGFQPQHF

size: -
V: TRBV2
D: TRBD2
length: 12
J: TRBJ2-5
DNA: TGTGCCAGCAGGGGCGGGGGAGAGACCCAGTACTTC
CDR3: CASRGGGETQYF

size: -
V: TRBV11-2
D: -
length: 12
J: TRBJ2-3
DNA: TGTGCCAGCAGCACCGGGACAGATACGCAGTATTTT
CDR3: CASSTGTDTQYF

size: -
V: TRBV18
D: -
length: 14
J: TRBJ1-2
DNA: TGTGCCAGCTCACCACCGGGAGACAGCTATGGCTACACCTTC
CDR3: CASSPPGDSYGYTF

size: once
V: TRBV7-8
D: -
length: 15
J: TRBJ2-2
DNA: TGTGCCAGCAGCTTAGTATTTCGGGGGAACGGGGAGCTGTTTTTT
CDR3: CASSLVFRGNGELFF

size: -
V: TRBV11-3
D: TRBD2
length: 15
J: TRBJ2-5
DNA: TGTGCCAGCAGCTTTGGGGGAGGGCCGGAAGAGACCCAGTACTTC
CDR3: CASSFGGGPEETQYF

size: -
V: TRBV10-3
D: TRBD1
length: 13
J: TRBJ2-7
DNA: TGTGCCATCAGTGTTCAGGGGGCCTACGAGCAGTACTTC
CDR3: CAISVQGAYEQYF

size: -
V: TRBV28
D: -
length: 14
J: TRBJ1-5
DNA: TGTGCCAGCAGTTTAGGCAGCCTGAATCAGCCCCAGCATTTT
CDR3: CASSLGSLNQPQHF

size: -
V: TRBV6-6
D: TRBD2
length: 16
J: TRBJ2-1
DNA: TGTGCCAGCAGTTACGAGGGACTAGCGGGTGGAAATGAGCAGTTCTTC
CDR3: CASSYEGLAGGNEQFF

size: -
V: TRBV2
D: -
length: 12
J: TRBJ2-1
DNA: TGTGCCAGCGGCATTTTATACAATGAGCAGTTCTTC
CDR3: CASGILYNEQFF

size: few
V: TRBV30
D: TRBD2
length: 14
J: TRBJ2-1
DNA: TGTGCCTGGATCAAGACTAGCGGGACGAATGAGCAGTTCTTC
CDR3: CAWIKTSGTNEQFF

size: -
V: TRBV7-9
D: -
length: 12
J: TRBJ2-7
DNA: TGTGCCAGCAGCTTCTTATCCTACGAGCAGTACTTC
CDR3: CASSFLSYEQYF

size: few
V: TRBV5-1
D: -
length: 13
J: TRBJ2-7
DNA: TGCGCCAGCAGCCCGGCCCCTACTTTAGAGCAGTACTTC
CDR3: CASSPAPTLEQYF

size: -
V: TRBV5-1
D: -
length: 13
J: TRBJ2-7
DNA: TGCGCCAGCAGCTTGGGCAGAAACTACGAGCAGTACTTC
CDR3: CASSLGRNYEQYF

size: -
V: TRBV7-9
D: TRBD1
length: 16
J: TRBJ1-2
DNA: TGTGCCAGCAGCTGGGGACAGGGAGGGACGAACTATGGCTACACCTTC
CDR3: CASSWGQGGTNYGYTF

size: -
V: TRBV7-9
D: -
length: 14
J: TRBJ1-6
DNA: TGTGCCAGCAGCCCCGGACAGAATAATTCACCCCTCCACTTT
CDR3: CASSPGQNNSPLHF

size: -
V: TRBV6-5
D: -
length: 14
J: TRBJ1-6
DNA: TGTGCCAGCAGTTACCGCGAGGGCAATTCACCCCTCCACTTT
CDR3: CASSYREGNSPLHF

size: -
V: TRBV28
D: TRBD1
length: 14
J: TRBJ2-5
DNA: TGTGCCAGTCAGGGGGCAGGGGGGCAAGAGACCCAGTACTTC
CDR3: CASQGAGGQETQYF

size: once
V: TRBV18
D: -
length: 13
J: TRBJ2-7
DNA: TGTGCCAGCTCACAGAATCGTAACGACGAGCAGTACTTC
CDR3: CASSQNRNDEQYF

size: once
V: TRBV28
D: -
length: 15
J: TRBJ1-3
DNA: TGTGCCAGCAGTTTGGGTCAGGGGAATGGAAACACCATATATTTT
CDR3: CASSLGQGNGNTIYF

size: -
V: TRBV6-5
D: TRBD2
length: 15
J: TRBJ2-1
DNA: TGTGCCAGCGCCCGCGGCCAGCGGGGTCTCAATGAGCAGTTCTTC
CDR3: CASARGQRGLNEQFF